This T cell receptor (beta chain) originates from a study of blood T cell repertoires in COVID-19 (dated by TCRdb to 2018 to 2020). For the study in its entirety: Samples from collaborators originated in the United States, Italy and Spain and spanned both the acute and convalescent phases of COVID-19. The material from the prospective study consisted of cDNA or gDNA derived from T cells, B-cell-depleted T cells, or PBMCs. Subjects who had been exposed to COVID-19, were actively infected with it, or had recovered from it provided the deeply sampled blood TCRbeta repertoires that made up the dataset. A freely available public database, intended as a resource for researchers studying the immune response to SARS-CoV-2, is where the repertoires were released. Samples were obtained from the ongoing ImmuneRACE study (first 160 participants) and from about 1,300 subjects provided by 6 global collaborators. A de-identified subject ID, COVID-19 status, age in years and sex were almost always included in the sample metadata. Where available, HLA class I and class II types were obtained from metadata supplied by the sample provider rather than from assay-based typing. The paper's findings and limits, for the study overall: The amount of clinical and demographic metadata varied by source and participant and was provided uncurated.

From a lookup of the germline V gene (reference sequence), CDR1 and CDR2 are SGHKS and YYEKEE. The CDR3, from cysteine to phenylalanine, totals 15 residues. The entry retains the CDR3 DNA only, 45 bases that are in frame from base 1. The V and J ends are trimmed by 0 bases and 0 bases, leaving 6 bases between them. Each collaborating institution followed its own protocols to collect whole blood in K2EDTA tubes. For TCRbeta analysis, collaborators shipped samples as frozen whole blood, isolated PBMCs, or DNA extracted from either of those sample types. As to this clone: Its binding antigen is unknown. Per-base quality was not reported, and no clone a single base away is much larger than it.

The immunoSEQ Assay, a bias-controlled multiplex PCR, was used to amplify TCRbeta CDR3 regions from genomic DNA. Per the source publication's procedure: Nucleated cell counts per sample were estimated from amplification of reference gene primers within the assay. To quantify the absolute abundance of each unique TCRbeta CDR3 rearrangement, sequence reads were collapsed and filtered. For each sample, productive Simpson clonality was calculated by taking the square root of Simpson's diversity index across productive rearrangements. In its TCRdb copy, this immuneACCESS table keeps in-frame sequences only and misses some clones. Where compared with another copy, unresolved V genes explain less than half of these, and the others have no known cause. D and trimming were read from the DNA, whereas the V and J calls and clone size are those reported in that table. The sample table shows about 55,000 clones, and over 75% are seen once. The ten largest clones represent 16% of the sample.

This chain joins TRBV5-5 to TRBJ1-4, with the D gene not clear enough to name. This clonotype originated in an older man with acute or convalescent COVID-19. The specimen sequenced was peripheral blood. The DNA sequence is TGTGCCAGCAGCTTGGTGGCAGCAACTAATGAAAAACTGTTTTTT. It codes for CASSLVAATNEKLFF. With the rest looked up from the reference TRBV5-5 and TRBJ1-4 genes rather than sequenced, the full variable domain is DAGVTQSPTHLIKTRGQQVTLRCSPISGHKSVSWYQQVLGQGPQFIFQYYEKEERGRGNFPDRFSARQFPNYSSELNVNALLLGDSALYLCASSLVAATNEKLFFGSGTQLSVL.